One TCR beta chain is described in this entry. The antigen is unknown. These data originate in a study of cytotoxic CD8 clonotypes in ibrutinib-treated CLL. Overall study: The study recorded mean values of approximately 260,000 productive templates and tens of thousands of productive rearrangements per sample. General study findings and limits: Clonality was higher at baseline than in age-matched healthy donors and tracked circulating CD8+ T-cell counts. With treatment, public clonotypes, which were uncommon, either contracted or remained stable.

Libraries of TCR beta were made from about 2.2 micrograms of genomic DNA that came from cryopreserved PBMCs. TCRdb's table, derived via immunoSEQ multiplex PCR, lists solely in-frame clones and lacks some. This table has more than 8,500 clones, approximately 57% appearing once. The V gene end was trimmed by 4 bases and the J gene end by 2 bases; junction bases not matched to a gene: 5. CDR1 and CDR2 from the germline V gene are SGHNT and YYREEE (reference sequence). The CDR3 totals 15 residues. Sample: PBMCs, taken before ibrutinib treatment. The J gene is TRBJ2-3, the V gene TRBV5-4; 9 bases line up with TRBD2. The TCR originated in a human donor with chronic lymphocytic leukemia. In nucleotides, the CDR3 is TGTGCCAGCAGCCCTGAGGGACTAGCCACAGATACGCAGTATTTT. Translation: CASSPEGLATDTQYF.